These 13 T cell receptor beta chains came from one sample sequenced in a study of T cell repertoires in cytomegalovirus infection. The antigens of these receptors remain unknown. MiXCR was run by TCRdb on the reads, yielding one entry per CDR3 protein. The repertoire has roughly 500,000 distinct CDR3 sequences, approximately 46% of them found once; the top ten carry around 45%. This material consisted of cultured PBMCs, taken from culture after CMV antigen stimulation. These receptors came from a human donor in good health (CMV status not recorded). Some clones in this sample may be carry-over from other donors' samples.

V gene TRBV12-5 combines with J gene TRBJ1-2; D gene ambiguous. This CDR3 region has 8 residues. From germline, CDR1 is LGHNT and CDR2 FRNRAP. The germline V and J ends were trimmed by 4 bases and 13 bases, with 4 bases remaining between them. The CDR3 DNA follows: TGTGCTAGTGGTTCCCGCACCTTC. Translating gives CASGSRTF.

As concerns this clonotype: With a much larger clone just one base away, this may be a read error. The V and J genes are TRBV7-2 and TRBJ1-6; 7 nucleotides match TRBD1. The CDR3 consists of 19 residues. Trimming cost V 6 bases and J 6 bases; bases outside gene matches: 20. From germline, CDR1 is SGHTA and CDR2 FQGNSA. CDR3 region: CASRTLSFRDSHPNSPLHF. As DNA, the CDR3 is TGTGCCAGCAGAACACTTTCATTCCGGGACAGTCATCCTAATTCACCCCTCCACTTT.

The chain uses TRBV19 and TRBJ2-2, with D possibly being TRBD2 (6 bases). Germline V CDR1 and CDR2: LNHDA, SQIVND (reference sequence). The germline V and J ends were trimmed by 7 bases and 6 bases, with 12 bases remaining between them. The length of the CDR3 is 13 residues. The CDR3 coding sequence is TGTGCCAGTACTGGGGGGTTCGCCGGGGAGCTGTTTTTT. This codes for CASTGGFAGELFF.

This clonotype was observed a handful of times. The chain employs TRBV6-6 and TRBJ1-5, with D tentatively TRBD1 (5 bases). The V gene's germline CDR1 is MNHNY and CDR2 SVGAGI (reference sequence). The CDR3 length is 15 residues. Trimming took off 7 bases at V and 6 bases at J, with 19 bases between the two ends. This CDR3 is CASKQTGTIGQPQHF. The CDR3 DNA follows: TGTGCCAGCAAGCAAACCGGGACGATCGGTCAGCCCCAGCATTTT.

The chain has TRBV7-9 and TRBJ2-2, with D possibly TRBD2 on 6 matching bases. V was shortened by 8 bases and J by 7 bases, with 11 bases between the two germline ends. This CDR3 has 12 residues. The germline CDR1 and CDR2 sequences are SEHNR and FQNEAQ (reference sequence). This CDR3 reads CASLTAGGELFF. CDR3 bases: TGTGCCAGCCTCACAGCGGGCGGGGAGCTGTTTTTT. The full variable domain, in which reference TRBV7-9 and TRBJ2-2 provide the parts outside the CDR3, is DTGVSQNPRHKITKRGQNVTFRCDPISEHNRLYWYRQTLGQGPEFLTYFQNEAQLEKSRLLSDRFSAERPKGSFSTLEIQRTEQGDSAMYLCASLTAGGELFFGEGSRLTVL.

The gene calls are TRBV11-2 and TRBJ1-3; TRBD1 matches at 7 bases. The CDR3 spans 15 residues. The V gene's germline CDR1 is SGHAT and CDR2 FQNNGV. V shed 4 bases and J 3 bases; nucleotides not matched to a gene: 6. CDR3 sequence: CASSSTGFVGNTIYF. The CDR3 DNA is TGTGCCAGCAGCTCGACAGGGTTCGTTGGAAACACCATATATTTT.

The genes are TRBV28 and TRBJ2-3; D tentatively reads TRBD1 or TRBD2 (6 bases each). Trimming took off 5 bases at V and 4 bases at J, with 19 bases between the two ends. Germline V lookup: CDR1 MDHEN, CDR2 SYDVKM. This CDR3 is 16 amino acids long. The DNA of the CDR3 is TGTGCCAGCAGTGCCCGCAGACGGGGGCGCGCAGATACGCAGTATTTT. It is translated as CASSARRRGRADTQYF.

The sample holds a few counts of this clonotype. The J gene is TRBJ2-7, the V gene TRBV7-8; possible D gene TRBD2, 5 bases. Germline V gene data show CDR1 as SGHVS and CDR2 as FQNEAQ. The V gene lost 2 bases and the J gene lost 3 bases, with 14 bases spanning the gap. This CDR3 has 15 residues. The CDR3 protein is CASSLILGIGYEQYF. CDR3 nucleotide sequence: TGTGCCAGCAGCTTAATTCTCGGGATAGGCTACGAGCAGTACTTC. Complete variable domain (other parts from reference TRBV7-8 and TRBJ2-7): GAGVSQSPRYKVAKRGQDVALRCDPISGHVSLFWYQQALGQGPEFLTYFQNEAQLDKSGLPSDRFFAERPEGSVSTLKIQRTQQEDSAVYLCASSLILGIGYEQYFGPGTRLTVT.

This clonotype was seen repeatedly, ten times or more. The chain combines TRBV7-2 with TRBJ2-5; D unresolved. This CDR3 has 18 residues. CDR1 SGHTA and CDR2 FQGNSA come from the germline V gene. V was shortened by 2 bases and J by 4 bases, with 23 bases between the two germline ends. CDR3 in amino acids: CASSLTRANFGWGETQYF. Written as DNA, the CDR3 is TGTGCCAGCAGCTTAACAAGGGCGAATTTCGGGTGGGGAGAGACCCAGTACTTC.

V usage is TRBV10-3 and J usage is TRBJ1-1, with 7 bases matching TRBD1. CDR3 length: 14 residues. Per germline, CDR1 ENHRY and CDR2 SYGVKD. V was clipped by 0 bases and J by 4 bases; unmatched bases: 2. The CDR3: CAISESTGTTEAFF. CDR3 bases: TGTGCCATCAGTGAGTCGACAGGGACCACTGAAGCTTTCTTT.

The chain has TRBV12-3 or TRBV12-4 and TRBJ2-3; D call uncertain. Deletions cut 2 bases from V and 6 bases from J, with 12 bases between. The CDR3 sequence is 14 residues long. The CDR3 sequence is CASSLKRDADTQYF. The CDR3, as DNA: TGTGCCAGCAGTTTAAAAAGGGATGCTGATACGCAGTATTTT.

The genes are TRBV6-1 and TRBJ2-4, with TRBD1 as a possible D gene (5 bases). This CDR3 has 16 amino acids. In germline, CDR1 is MNHNS, CDR2 SASEGT. V was pared by 4 bases and J by 0 bases, with 13 bases between. The CDR3 DNA reads TGTGCCAGCAGTGTGGGGCTACACTCAGCCAAAAACATTCAGTACTTC. It encodes CASSVGLHSAKNIQYF.

Remarks on this clonotype: It may be a read error: a sequence one base away is much more abundant. The chain recombines TRBV27 with TRBJ1-2; D call uncertain. This CDR3 has 12 residues. The V end lost 2 bases, the J end lost 5 bases, and 6 bases lay between the germline ends. Germline-derived CDR1 and CDR2 are MNHEY and SMNVEV (reference sequence). In nucleotides, the CDR3 is TGTGCCAGCAGTTTAAAGGGTTATGGCTACACCTTC. Translated: CASSLKGYGYTF.